The 20 T cell receptor beta chains given below trace back to one sample, sequenced in a study of shared clonotypes between healthy human individuals. Sequenced by immunoSEQ multiplex PCR; TCRdb stores in-frame clones only, minus some. The sample consists of more than 2 million clones, around 96% of them appearing once. The naive CD8 population came from CD45RO-negative cells selected for CCR7, without terminally differentiated effector memory CD45RA+ cells. Input material: naive CD8+ T cells sorted from blood. These receptors were obtained from a man younger than 30 in good health.

J is TRBJ2-7 and V is TRBV30, with 9 bases that match TRBD1. The ends lost 0 bases at V and 2 bases at J; junction bases unmatched: 2. Germline V gene data show CDR1 as GTSNPN and CDR2 as SVGIG (reference sequence). The CDR3 length is 14 residues. The CDR3 spells CAWSVQGATYEQYF. Written as DNA, the CDR3 is TGTGCCTGGAGTGTACAGGGGGCCACCTACGAGCAGTACTTC.

The chain recombines TRBV6-1 with TRBJ1-3; D uncertain. Germline CDR1 reads MNHNS; CDR2 reads SASEGT. Trimming took 0 bases from V and 0 from J, leaving 9 bases between them. CDR3 length equals 16 residues. CDR3 protein: CASSEAEESSGNTIYF. The CDR3 bases are TGTGCCAGCAGTGAAGCGGAGGAAAGCTCTGGAAACACCATATATTTT.

The CDR3 reads CASSPRGRRSTDTQYF. CDR3 nucleotides: TGTGCCAGCAGCCCAAGGGGGCGCCGAAGCACAGATACGCAGTATTTT. The chain combines TRBV5-8 with TRBJ2-3; 7 nucleotides agree with TRBD1. The CDR3 covers 16 residues. Germline V gene sequence: CDR1 SGHTS, CDR2 YDEGEE. V lost 4 bases, J lost 0 bases, and 8 bases stayed unmatched.

The V gene is TRBV28, the J gene TRBJ1-5, with 8 bases aligning to TRBD1. The CDR3 extends over 15 amino acids. V lost 6 bases and J lost 3; bases outside the gene matches: 7. Germline CDR1 and CDR2: MDHEN and SYDVKM. This chain's CDR3 is CASRSTGEYNQPQHF. CDR3 DNA: TGTGCCAGCAGATCGACAGGGGAATACAATCAGCCCCAGCATTTT.

For this clone: The identical CDR3 is also encoded by other nucleotide sequences in the sample. The CDR3 here is CASSVGGAEYNEQFF. The CDR3 DNA follows: TGTGCCAGCAGCGTAGGGGGGGCTGAATACAATGAGCAGTTCTTC. The genes are TRBV9 and TRBJ2-1; D may match TRBD1 or TRBD2 (6 bases each). This CDR3 spans 15 amino acids. Germline lookup yields CDR1 SGDLS and CDR2 YYNGEE. With 0 bases removed from V and 4 bases from J, the gap between germline ends came to 11 bases.

V and J are TRBV27 and TRBJ2-3, with D hard to call. This CDR3 spans 15 amino acids. The V gene's germline CDR1 is MNHEY and CDR2 SMNVEV (reference sequence). V dropped 7 bases and J dropped 3 bases, with 17 bases sitting between them. The CDR3 spells CASTPGVSPTDTQYF. The CDR3 nucleotides are TGTGCCAGCACCCCCGGCGTTTCTCCTACAGATACGCAGTATTTT.

The chain recombines TRBV7-2 with TRBJ2-7; D call uncertain. Trimming stripped 0 bases from V and 3 bases from J, with 9 bases between. Germline values: CDR1 SGHTA, CDR2 FQGNSA. The CDR3 consists of 14 residues. This CDR3 is CASSLAAGYYEQYF. The CDR3 DNA reads as TGTGCCAGCAGCTTAGCGGCCGGGTACTACGAGCAGTACTTC. The full variable domain, in which reference TRBV7-2 and TRBJ2-7 provide the parts outside the CDR3, is GAGVSQSPSNKVTEKGKDVELRCDPISGHTALYWYRQSLGQGLEFLIYFQGNSAPDKSGLPSDRFSAERTGGSVSTLTIQRTQQEDSAVYLCASSLAAGYYEQYFGPGTRLTVT.

V is TRBV2 and J is TRBJ2-2; D may correspond to TRBD1 or TRBD2 (5 bases each). Trimming removed 7 bases at V and 5 bases at J, with 17 bases between. The CDR3 spans 15 residues. Germline assignment: CDR1 SNHLY and CDR2 FYNNEI. The CDR3 DNA follows: TGTGCCAGCATGGTCACCGGGGCGGGTACCGGGGAGCTGTTTTTT. Protein sequence: CASMVTGAGTGELFF. Combining the CDR3 with reference TRBV2 and TRBJ2-2 gives the whole variable domain EPEVTQTPSHQVTQMGQEVILRCVPISNHLYFYWYRQILGQKVEFLVSFYNNEISEKSEIFDDQFSVERPDGSNFTLKIRSTKLEDSAMYFCASMVTGAGTGELFFGEGSRLTVL.

This clone showed up just once. This CDR3 is also generated by other DNA sequences in the sample. The rearrangement links TRBV15 to TRBJ1-1; possible D gene TRBD1, 6 bases. The germline CDR1 and CDR2 sequences are LNHNV and YYDKDF (reference sequence). The CDR3 has 14 residues. The germline V and J ends were trimmed by 0 bases and 1 base, with 6 bases remaining between them. The CDR3 sequence: CATSREQGNTEAFF. The CDR3 bases are TGTGCCACCAGCAGAGAACAGGGGAACACTGAAGCTTTCTTT.

The chain recombines TRBV28 with TRBJ2-7, with a possible D match to TRBD1 (6 bases). With 3 bases removed from V and 0 bases from J, the gap between germline ends came to 18 bases. This CDR3 contains 17 residues. In germline, CDR1 is MDHEN, CDR2 SYDVKM. CDR3 amino acids: CASSLPDRKTSSYEQYF. The CDR3 DNA is TGTGCCAGCAGTTTGCCGGACAGAAAAACCAGCTCCTACGAGCAGTACTTC.

The chain combines TRBV27 with TRBJ2-7, with D maybe TRBD1 (6 bases). Deletions cut 3 bases from V and 3 bases from J, with 18 bases between. The CDR3 is made up of 16 amino acids. The germline V gene encodes CDR1 MNHEY and CDR2 SMNVEV (reference sequence). CDR3 sequence (DNA): TGTGCCAGCAGTTTCTCCTCAGGGGAGCAACACTACGAGCAGTACTTC. Protein sequence: CASSFSSGEQHYEQYF.

The V gene is TRBV5-1, the J gene TRBJ2-7; 13 bases map to TRBD2. V shed 0 bases, J shed 2 bases, and the junction held 11 bases outside the gene matches. This CDR3 comprises 19 residues. Per the germline V gene, CDR1 is SGHRS and CDR2 is YFSETQ. The CDR3 here is CASSLEEGSGTSGTYEQYF. The DNA for the CDR3 is TGCGCCAGCAGCTTGGAAGAGGGTTCCGGGACTAGCGGGACCTACGAGCAGTACTTC.

The V and J genes are TRBV27 and TRBJ1-4; 8 nucleotides match TRBD1. From germline, CDR1 is MNHEY and CDR2 SMNVEV (reference sequence). The CDR3 contains 14 residues. The V segment lost 4 bases and the J segment 7 bases; nucleotides outside the gene matches: 5. The CDR3 DNA reads TGTGCCAGCAGTTCCACAGGGGGGAGTGAAAAACTGTTTTTT. Amino acids: CASSSTGGSEKLFF.

In the case of this clone: The same CDR3 is also encoded by other DNA sequences in this sample. This chain uses TRBV6-5 with TRBJ2-7; D tentatively fits TRBD1 or TRBD2 (5 bases each). The CDR3 is 13 residues long. V was shortened by 2 bases and J by 3 bases, with 8 bases between the two germline ends. Germline CDR1 is MNHEY and CDR2 is SVGAGI. CDR3 sequence: CASSYRGSYEQYF. CDR3 nucleotides: TGTGCCAGCAGTTACCGGGGCAGCTACGAGCAGTACTTC.

The CDR3 coding sequence is TGTGCCAGCAGCTTTCTTTCGGGGGCCCATGAGCAGTTCTTC. Translation: CASSFLSGAHEQFF. The V gene is TRBV7-9, the J gene TRBJ2-1; tentatively, D is TRBD1 or TRBD2 (6 bases each). V lost 3 bases to trimming and J lost 8 bases, with 14 bases between them. The CDR3 totals 14 residues. Germline loops: CDR1 SEHNR, CDR2 FQNEAQ (reference sequence).

The chain has TRBV4-1 and TRBJ2-1; 9 bases line up with TRBD2. CDR3 length: 18 residues. Germline CDR1 reads MGHRA; CDR2 reads YSYEKL. The junction had 6 bases not matched to a gene; V was cut back by 0 bases and J by 0 bases. DNA for the CDR3: TGCGCCAGCAGCCAAGAATTCCCAGCGGGGGGCTCCTACAATGAGCAGTTCTTC. Its protein is CASSQEFPAGGSYNEQFF.

The genes are TRBV4-1 and TRBJ2-1; 12 bases line up with TRBD2. The CDR3 runs 16 residues. The V and J ends lost 2 bases and 7 bases, in that order; junction bases with no gene match: 6. Germline V gene data show CDR1 as MGHRA and CDR2 as YSYEKL. The CDR3 is CASSQLLAGGPNEQFF. The CDR3 DNA is TGCGCCAGCAGCCAACTTCTAGCGGGGGGGCCGAATGAGCAGTTCTTC.

The chain couples TRBV7-9 to TRBJ2-7; D is unresolved. This CDR3 region has 14 residues. The V end was cut by 8 bases, the J end by 2 bases, with 16 bases between. In germline, CDR1 is SEHNR, CDR2 FQNEAQ (reference sequence). The chain's CDR3 is CASQGPVLTYEQYF. The CDR3, as DNA: TGTGCCAGCCAAGGACCAGTCTTGACCTACGAGCAGTACTTC.

The gene calls are TRBV5-8 and TRBJ2-7; possibly TRBD1 for D (5 bases). Looked up from germline, CDR1 is SGHTS and CDR2 is YDEGEE. Trimming removed 0 bases from V and 7 bases from J, with 11 bases in between. The CDR3 sequence is 13 residues long. CDR3 bases: TGTGCCAGCAGCTTGGAGGCAGGGTTGGAGCAGTACTTC. It encodes CASSLEAGLEQYF. Drawing the rest from reference TRBV5-8 and TRBJ2-7, the complete variable domain is EAGVTQSPTHLIKTRGQQATLRCSPISGHTSVYWYQQALGLGLQFLLWYDEGEERNRGNFPPRFSGRQFPNYSSELNVNALELEDSALYLCASSLEAGLEQYFGPGTRLTVT.

This chain uses TRBV7-6 with TRBJ2-3, with 7 bases aligning to TRBD1. CDR1 is SGHVS, CDR2 FNYEAQ, per germline. There are 17 residues in the CDR3. The trim removed 5 bases at V and 6 bases at J, leaving 17 bases unmatched. The CDR3 nucleotides are TGTGCCAGCAGCCCGGGACAGCGATTGCCCCCTGGCGATACGCAGTATTTT. It codes for CASSPGQRLPPGDTQYF.